Detailed here is one T cell receptor (beta chain). There is no known antigen for this receptor. There are no base qualities to consult, and no much larger clone falls within one base. Library preparation used the immunoSEQ multiplex PCR assay. For the multiplex PCR, a mixture combining 60 forward primers for TCR Vbeta segments and 13 reverse primers for TCR Jbeta segments was used. A multiplex PCR assay on genomic DNA amplified the CDR3 region of rearranged TCR beta genes. Amplified TCR beta libraries were sequenced as 87-base-pair reads on the Illumina HiSeq System. The published analysis was carried out like this. Across the 500 to 750 repertoires, a later analysis counted tens of millions of unique TCR beta chains, around 11 million of which were shared by at least two donors. To remove PCR and sequencing errors, raw reads were error-corrected and collapsed into unique sequences using a nearest-neighbor algorithm that merged closely related sequences. Alignment of CDR3 sequences to IMGT reference sequences was used to assign V, D and J gene segments. For a sequence to be retained, a match of at least six nucleotides was required to both a V gene segment and a J gene segment. A rearrangement counted as productive if the CDR3 had no stop codons and remained in frame with V and J, and every other rearrangement counted as non-productive. Following IMGT convention, CDR3 was defined as the stretch from the second conserved V-encoded cysteine to the conserved J-encoded phenylalanine. The earlier analysis of some 600 of the donors excluded sequences that lacked an unambiguous match to a single V gene segment. In an earlier analysis of some 590 of the donors, a V segment was called functional when productive rearrangements were above 56.7%, and segregating when the standard deviation between donors exceeded 5%. A statistical classification framework was developed to diagnose cytomegalovirus status using the catalog of TCR beta chain sequences. In a later analysis, TCR nucleotide sequences were compared against IMGT/GENE-DB human TR gene sequences so that V and J genes could be assigned. Using the TCRdist pipeline, a later analysis assigned CDR3 sequences along with most-parsimonious VDJ recombination scenarios. In a later analysis, each TCR beta chain was defined by its CDR3 amino acid sequence together with its V-gene family, and reads without a unique V-gene family were excluded. As a way to deal with suspected cross-contamination and a sequencing artifact, a later analysis dropped 500 to 700 nucleotide sequences that were highly shared and had low generation probability. In a later analysis, a clonal expansion index for each public chain was calculated from normalized within-repertoire ranks of inferred template counts. A later analysis computed generation probabilities with a VDJ recombination model fitted to out-of-frame rearrangements, and checked the results against IGoR. Hypergeometric tests were used in a later analysis to score TCR-TCR, TCR-HLA and TCR-CMV co-occurrence, with a repertoire-size bias correction applied to the TCR pairs. A later analysis estimated false discovery rates by permuting HLA or CMV assignments 20 times. In a later analysis, co-occurring TCRs were grouped with DBSCAN, and TCRdist sequence similarity was added when clustering was performed within HLA-allele-positive subsets. Repertoires with fewer than 30,000 or more than 120,000 public chains were left out of co-occurrence clustering, as were four to six repertoires with anomalous nucleotide sharing. The source is immuneACCESS, and TCRdb retained only in-frame sequences with V and J called. Part of the clones is not carried over; for the studies checked, unresolved V genes explain less than half of this, and the remainder is unexplained. V and J calls and clone size are copied from that table; D and trimming were computed from the DNA. The table for this sample lists approximately 100,000 clones; roughly 80% of them were counted only once. The ten largest clonotypes hold roughly 4.1% of the sample.

The data belong to a study of cytomegalovirus exposure and HLA in healthy donors (dated by TCRdb to 2016 to 2017). For the study in its entirety: An earlier analysis of several hundred of the donors reported roughly 270 Gb of sequence data and 117 million unique TCR beta sequences from roughly 180 million T cells. Because of strong linkage in the cohort, four to six DR-DQ haplotypes were treated as single units for association and clustering. A separate validation cohort of 100 to 150 different subjects was used in addition to the roughly 640-subject first cohort. The genetic ancestry cluster associated with self-reported Caucasian donors included over 65% of the 300 to 400 genotyped donors. Rather than drawing on any new phenotypic data, the later analysis identified candidate immune exposures from TCR beta sequences and the way those sequences occurred across donors. Typing coverage differed by locus: A, B, C, DRB1 and DQB1 were typed in roughly 629-640 donors, DQA1 in about 500, DPA1 in 600 to 610, and DPB1 in 450 to 480. A later analysis re-examined previously published TCR beta repertoires from hundreds of donors and added high-resolution HLA genotyping to investigate patterns of TCR occurrence. Approximately 330 gigabases of sequencing data and around 88 million unique TCR sequences made up an early release that covered under 750 HLA-typed donors. Every discovery cohort repertoire had been produced on one sequencing platform. Across about 370 genotyped donors of the cohort, an average of approximately 240,000 unique TCR beta nucleotide sequences per donor were sequenced, and roughly 18% of those sequences were non-productive. Class I and class II HLA loci were covered by the typing at four-digit resolution. Genome-wide SNP genotypes for about 65% of the roughly 670 donors were used in a later genetic analysis, which treated that subset as a discovery cohort. The study combined high-throughput TCR immunosequencing, statistical association of individual TCRs with disease status, and machine learning to predict cytomegalovirus infection status. The study aimed to test whether signatures of past pathogen exposure could be identified by cataloging public T cell receptors. Donor age, sex, ethnicity and CMV serostatus were compiled together with the repertoire data. The T cell repertoires of under 700 subjects were profiled by immunosequencing and related to cytomegalovirus serostatus. In an earlier analysis of a few hundred of the donors, high-throughput TCR beta sequencing was used to judge whether each TCR beta V gene segment behaved as functional or pseudogenic. Results and caveats for the whole study, not just this receptor: Linkage disequilibrium might explain the correlated functional status among segregating V segments, but an unknown experimental factor could not be excluded. It was suggested by the authors that the approach could potentially be generalized to other disease states and immunological phenotypes. A group of highly shared sequence variants was considered likely to be a technical artifact of the sequencing pipeline. In a later analysis, HLA-associated TCR beta chains showed more clonal expansion and lower generation probabilities than non-associated chains that were equally common. Broadly in line with IMGT annotations, most TCR beta V segments showed up in productive rearrangements about 90% or about 30% of the time in an earlier analysis of several hundred of the donors. The only immune exposure information available for the cohort was CMV serostatus. A later analysis reported that several top co-occurrence clusters appeared linked to parvovirus B19, influenza, CMV and Epstein-Barr virus. Because the 87-base-pair reads could not distinguish some IMGT-functional V segments, including TRBV6-2 and TRBV6-3, those segments were excluded. A further reported finding was that TCR beta sequences accurately predicted the HLA-A and HLA-B alleles for most subjects in the first cohort. A later genetic analysis reported fewer N-insertions in productive TCRs among donors in an Asian-associated ancestry cluster than the roughly 620-donor mean. Strong co-occurrence of HLA alleles, especially DR and DQ, made assigning TCR associations to individual alleles difficult. This cohort had only TCR beta chains sequenced, and the lack of alpha or paired-chain data limited which features could be detected. The classifier was reported to diagnose cytomegalovirus status with high specificity and sensitivity in both the original cohort and the validation cohort. The presence/absence analyses assumed that sequencing depth was roughly uniform across donors, and that assumption may not be true. V-gene and J-gene trimming of TCR beta chains was associated with a missense DCLRE1C variant in a later genetic analysis, and the association was replicated in an independent cohort. HLA typing was unavailable for some donors at each locus, so association tests used only the typed subset. Across donors, most TCR sequences were observed very rarely, whereas some public TCRs were present in many individuals. Three of the identified cytomegalovirus-associated TCR beta chains were confirmed in vitro to be specific for cytomegalovirus antigens. The study gave a list of under 200 TCR beta chains associated with cytomegalovirus. A later analysis found that TCR association rates varied across HLA loci, with DRB1 alleles showing the most associated TCRs and HLA-C alleles the fewest. A later analysis found that most CMV-associated TCR beta chains appeared HLA-restricted, with HLA associations seemingly driven largely by CMV exposure. In a later analysis, 15,000 to 20,000 TCR beta sequences were associated with specific HLA alleles at a false discovery rate of 0.05. Seventeen rarely observed V segments, including chromosome 9 orphons, were excluded from the earlier analysis of a few hundred of the donors because counts were too low.

The CDR3 runs 12 residues from the cysteine to the phenylalanine. The CDR3 DNA has 36 bases and is translated from base 1. The germline V gene (reference sequence) gives CDR1 as WNHNN and CDR2 as SYGVQD. Cut back by 6 bases and 5 bases, the V and J ends lie 7 bases apart. The cohort consisted of approximately 670 healthy bone marrow donors. At the time of sampling, every cohort member was nominally healthy, though immune exposures that went unrecorded were likely present. The donor was CMV seronegative and belonged to the group of roughly 330 seronegative cohort members. Every donor gave a peripheral blood sample, and the peripheral blood mononuclear cells from that sample were used for TCR beta sequencing. Genomic DNA extraction from the blood cell samples was performed with the Qiagen DNeasy Blood Extraction Kit.

The chain employs TRBV10-1 and TRBJ2-2; the D segment cannot be called with confidence. The sample comprised PBMCs. This TCR was recovered from a man aged 35 to 55 in good health and CMV-seronegative. The CDR3 region has the sequence CASSLGTGELFF. The DNA sequence is TGCGCCAGCAGCCTCGGGACCGGGGAGCTGTTTTTT.